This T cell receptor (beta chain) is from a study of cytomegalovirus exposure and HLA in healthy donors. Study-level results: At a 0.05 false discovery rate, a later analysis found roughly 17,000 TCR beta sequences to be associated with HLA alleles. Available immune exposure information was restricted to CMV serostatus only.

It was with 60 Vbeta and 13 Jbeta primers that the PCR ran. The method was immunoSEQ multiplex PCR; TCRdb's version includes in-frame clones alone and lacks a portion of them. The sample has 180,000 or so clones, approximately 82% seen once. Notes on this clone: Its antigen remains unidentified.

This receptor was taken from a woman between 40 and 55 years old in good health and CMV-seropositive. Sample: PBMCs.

The CDR3 bases are TGTGCCAGCAGCTTAGCTCAGGGGGCAGATACGCAGTATTTT. Protein: CASSLAQGADTQYF. The V gene is TRBV11-1, the J gene TRBJ2-3, with 7 positions matching TRBD1. This CDR3 has 14 residues. J was trimmed by 4 bases and V by 0 bases; bases with no gene match: 1. CDR1 and CDR2 (germline): SGHAT, FQDESV (reference sequence).